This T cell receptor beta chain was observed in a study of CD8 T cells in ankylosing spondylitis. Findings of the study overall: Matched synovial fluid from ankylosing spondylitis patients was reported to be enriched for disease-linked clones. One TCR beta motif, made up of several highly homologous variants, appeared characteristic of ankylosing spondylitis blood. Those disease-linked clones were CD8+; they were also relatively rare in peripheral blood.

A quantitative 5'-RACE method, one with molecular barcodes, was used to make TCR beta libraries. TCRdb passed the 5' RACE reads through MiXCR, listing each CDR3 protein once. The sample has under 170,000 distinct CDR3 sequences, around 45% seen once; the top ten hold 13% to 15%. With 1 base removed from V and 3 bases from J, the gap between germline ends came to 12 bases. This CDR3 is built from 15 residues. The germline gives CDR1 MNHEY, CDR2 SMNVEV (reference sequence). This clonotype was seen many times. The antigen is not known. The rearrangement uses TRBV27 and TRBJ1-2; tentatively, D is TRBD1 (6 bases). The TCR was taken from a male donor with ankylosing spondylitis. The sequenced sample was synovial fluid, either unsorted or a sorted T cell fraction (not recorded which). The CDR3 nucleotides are TGTGCCAGCAGTTTATTTGGGGCAGGGGACTATGGCTACACCTTC. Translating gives CASSLFGAGDYGYTF.